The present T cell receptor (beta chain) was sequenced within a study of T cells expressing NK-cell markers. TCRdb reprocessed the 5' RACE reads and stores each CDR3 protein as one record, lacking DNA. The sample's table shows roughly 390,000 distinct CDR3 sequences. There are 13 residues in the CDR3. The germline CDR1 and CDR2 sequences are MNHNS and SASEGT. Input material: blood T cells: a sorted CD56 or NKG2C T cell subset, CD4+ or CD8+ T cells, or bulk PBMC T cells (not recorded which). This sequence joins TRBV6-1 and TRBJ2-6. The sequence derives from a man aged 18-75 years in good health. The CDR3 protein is CASTIIGANVLTF.